The T cell receptor (beta chain) under discussion was sequenced for a study of cytomegalovirus exposure and HLA in healthy donors. The CDR3 has 17 amino acids. Unmatched junction bases numbered 12, after V lost 0 bases and J lost 7 bases. Looked up from germline, CDR1 is SGHDT and CDR2 is YYEEEE. Study-level points and caveats: A likely sequencing artifact accounted for one observed cluster of highly shared sequence variants. With later analysis, a missense DCLRE1C variant became linked to TCR beta V- and J-gene trimming. Later analysis indicated greater clonal expansion among HLA-associated TCR beta chains than among equally common other chains.

With regard to this clone: What it binds is not known.

Likely unrecorded immune exposures existed in these nominally healthy donors. The study ran its PCR with 60 Vbeta and 13 Jbeta primers. Measured with immunoSEQ multiplex PCR; TCRdb has only the in-frame clones, and not every one. The table lists about 130,000 clones, approximately 80% of them singletons. This TCR was sampled from a man in his fifties or sixties in good health and CMV-seronegative. The V gene is TRBV5-6, the J gene TRBJ2-2, with 7 bases that match TRBD2. The sample taken for sequencing was PBMCs. In DNA form, the CDR3 reads TGTGCCAGCAGCTTGGCCGCCAGCGGGGCCATCGTCGGGGAGCTGTTTTTT. Amino acids: CASSLAASGAIVGELFF.